The entry that follows covers one T cell receptor beta chain sequence. Per the study methods: The assay estimated nucleated cells by amplifying reference gene primers. Only in-frame clones appear in the TCRdb table, and some are missing; sequencing was by immunoSEQ multiplex PCR. The D gene and trimming were derived from the DNA, and the V and J assignments and clone size from that table. The sample lists tens of thousands of clones, roughly nine tenths occurring once. The sample comes from a study of blood T cell repertoires in COVID-19. Across the whole study: The United States, Italy and Spain were the sources of the acute and convalescent COVID-19 samples. Sample material is recorded as cDNA or gDNA derived from T cells, B-cell-depleted T cells, or PBMCs.

The CDR3 consists of 16 residues. V shed 1 base and J 0 bases; nucleotides not matched to a gene: 3. Germline CDR1 GTSNPN, CDR2 SVGIG (reference sequence). Sample: peripheral blood. The chain links TRBV30 to TRBJ1-5; 10 nucleotides match TRBD1. The source of this sequence is a woman aged 55-69 years with active or convalescent COVID-19. The CDR3 here is CAWSGGTGVSNQPQHF. The CDR3 nucleotides are TGTGCCTGGAGTGGCGGGACAGGGGTTAGCAATCAGCCCCAGCATTTT.